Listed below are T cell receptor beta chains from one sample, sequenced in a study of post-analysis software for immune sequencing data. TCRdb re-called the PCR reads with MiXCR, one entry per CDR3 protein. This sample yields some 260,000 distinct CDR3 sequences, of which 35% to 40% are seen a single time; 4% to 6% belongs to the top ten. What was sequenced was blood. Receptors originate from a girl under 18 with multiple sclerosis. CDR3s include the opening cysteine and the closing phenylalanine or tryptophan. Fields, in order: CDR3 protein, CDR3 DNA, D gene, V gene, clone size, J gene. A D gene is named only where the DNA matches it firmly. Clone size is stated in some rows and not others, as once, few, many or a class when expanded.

CDR3: CSARDSGQGGDTQYF; DNA: TGCAGTGCTAGAGATTCGGGACAGGGTGGAGATACGCAGTATTTT; D: TRBD1; V: TRBV20-1; size: once; J: TRBJ2-3
CDR3: CSVRAGQGPETQYF; DNA: TGCAGTGTTAGGGCGGGACAGGGGCCAGAGACCCAGTACTTC; D: TRBD1; V: TRBV20-1; size: .; J: TRBJ2-5
CDR3: CASRGPSTDTQYF; DNA: TGCGCCAGCAGGGGACCTAGCACAGATACGCAGTATTTT; D: .; V: TRBV5-1; size: many; J: TRBJ2-3
CDR3: CASSLERSRLAKNIQYF; DNA: TGTGCCAGCAGCTTAGAAAGGTCGCGGTTAGCCAAAAACATTCAGTACTTC; D: .; V: TRBV13; size: many; J: TRBJ2-4
CDR3: CASSLTGLGNTIYF; DNA: TGCGCCAGCAGCTTAACAGGATTAGGCAACACCATATATTTT; D: .; V: TRBV5-1; size: .; J: TRBJ1-3
CDR3: CASRKTGGQPQHF; DNA: TGTGCCAGCAGGAAGACAGGGGGTCAGCCCCAGCATTTT; D: TRBD1; V: TRBV27; size: .; J: TRBJ1-5
CDR3: CASSSETGAYTDTQYF; DNA: TGCGCCAGCAGCTCAGAGACAGGGGCGTACACAGATACGCAGTATTTT; D: TRBD1; V: TRBV5-1; size: many; J: TRBJ2-3
CDR3: CASSILQSGSRGDTQYF; DNA: TGTGCCAGTAGTATCCTGCAGTCGGGCAGTCGAGGAGATACGCAGTATTTT; D: .; V: TRBV19; size: many; J: TRBJ2-3
CDR3: CASSPYVSTTDTQYF; DNA: TGTGCCAGCAGCCCCTACGTCAGTACGACAGATACGCAGTATTTT; D: .; V: TRBV7-8; size: many; J: TRBJ2-3
CDR3: CASGERQYYEQYF; DNA: TGTGCCAGCGGTGAAAGACAGTACTACGAGCAGTACTTC; D: .; V: TRBV6-1; size: few; J: TRBJ2-7
CDR3: CASSQAAGVGNEQFF; DNA: TGTGCCAGCAGCCAAGCGGCAGGGGTGGGGAATGAGCAGTTCTTC; D: .; V: TRBV4-2; size: many; J: TRBJ2-1
CDR3: CSVATGRSDTQYF; DNA: TGCAGCGTTGCGACAGGGCGCTCAGATACGCAGTATTTT; D: TRBD1; V: TRBV29-1; size: many; J: TRBJ2-3
CDR3: CASSKSPAGDYNEQFF; DNA: TGTGCCAGCAGCAAGTCGCCAGCGGGAGATTACAATGAGCAGTTCTTC; D: TRBD2; V: TRBV7-2; size: many; J: TRBJ2-1
CDR3: CSAQTGGPSTDTQYF; DNA: TGCAGTGCCCAGACAGGGGGCCCTAGCACAGATACGCAGTATTTT; D: TRBD1; V: TRBV20-1; size: .; J: TRBJ2-3
CDR3: CASRAFSGSTDTQYF; DNA: TGCGCCAGCAGAGCTTTTAGCGGGAGCACAGATACGCAGTATTTT; D: TRBD2; V: TRBV10-2; size: .; J: TRBJ2-3
CDR3: CASSRGGTDYEQYF; DNA: TGTGCCAGCAGCCGGGGGGGGACAGACTACGAGCAGTACTTC; D: .; V: TRBV13; size: .; J: TRBJ2-7
CDR3: CSARKAGVVIEQFF; DNA: TGCAGTGCTAGGAAGGCGGGAGTGGTAATTGAGCAGTTCTTC; D: TRBD2; V: TRBV20-1; size: .; J: TRBJ2-1
CDR3: CSVVPLVNEQFF; DNA: TGCAGCGTCGTCCCTCTGGTGAATGAGCAGTTCTTC; D: .; V: TRBV29-1; size: .; J: TRBJ2-1
CDR3: CASSLSRQGAYNEQFF; DNA: TGTGCCAGCAGTTTATCTCGGCAGGGGGCCTACAATGAGCAGTTCTTC; D: TRBD1; V: TRBV12-3/TRBV12-4; size: many; J: TRBJ2-1
CDR3: CASSLGAYEQYF; DNA: TGTGCCAGCAGCCTGGGGGCCTACGAGCAGTACTTC; D: .; V: TRBV12-3/TRBV12-4; size: many; J: TRBJ2-7
CDR3: CSARHSSGRAADTQYF; DNA: TGCAGTGCTAGGCACTCTAGCGGGAGAGCTGCAGATACGCAGTATTTT; D: TRBD2; V: TRBV20-1; size: once; J: TRBJ2-3
CDR3: CATSRDIGTHSDEQYF; DNA: TGTGCCACCAGCAGAGATATCGGGACGCATAGCGATGAGCAGTACTTC; D: .; V: TRBV15; size: .; J: TRBJ2-5
CDR3: CATSGFGREQPQHF; DNA: TGTGCCACCAGTGGATTCGGACGAGAACAGCCCCAGCATTTT; D: .; V: TRBV24-1; size: .; J: TRBJ1-5